This T cell receptor beta chain comes out of a study of shared clonotypes between healthy human individuals. Generated by immunoSEQ multiplex PCR, the TCRdb table keeps only in-frame clones and is missing some. The data show a few hundred thousand clones, with roughly 91% seen just once and around 15% held by the top ten. From germline, CDR1 is LNHDA and CDR2 SQIVND (reference sequence). V lost 0 bases, J lost 4 bases, and 12 bases lay in between. The CDR3 extends over 15 amino acids. The chain recombines TRBV19 with TRBJ1-2; possible D gene TRBD1, 6 bases. The sequence was obtained from a young man in good health. The source material was memory CD8+ T cells sorted from blood. Subset here: CD45RO+ cells pooled with CCR7-negative TemRA cells. CDR3 sequence reads: CASSIEAGVIYGYTF. The DNA for the CDR3 is TGTGCCAGTAGTATAGAAGCAGGGGTTATCTATGGCTACACCTTC.